The clone carrying this T cell receptor beta chain showed up just a few times. Its matching antigen is unknown. Investigators reverse transcribed all isolated RNA, so they sequenced expressed TCRB transcripts. Sequencing was performed with immunoSEQ multiplex PCR; in TCRdb, only in-frame clones are kept and a portion is missing. This table holds 600,000 to 700,000 clones, 9.5% to 15% found once. The data were taken from a study of beta chain features in type 1 diabetes. General study points: Type 1 diabetes patients had moderately but significantly shorter TCRB CDR3s in all four CD4+ subsets.

The germline V gene has CDR1 SGHTA and CDR2 FQGNSA. V was clipped by 4 bases and J by 1 base; unmatched bases: 0. There are 15 residues in the CDR3. This rearrangement joins TRBV7-2 to TRBJ2-5, with 13 bases matching TRBD2. The specimen sequenced was naive CD4+ T cells from blood. The TCR originated in a man aged 30 to 45 with type 1 diabetes. This CDR3 reads CASSWTSGGQETQYF. CDR3 in DNA: TGTGCCAGCAGCTGGACTAGCGGGGGCCAAGAGACCCAGTACTTC.